This TCR beta chain is from a study of blood T cells in healthy people across ages. The CDR3 contains 13 residues. CDR1 MDHEN and CDR2 SYDVKM come from the germline V gene. Comment on this clonotype: Germline is not matched at one junction end, which may reflect a read error.

Combining a sample-barcoded 5' primer with a J-beta primer mix, a second PCR ran for 7 to 11 cycles. TCRdb re-called the 5' RACE reads through MiXCR, storing one row per CDR3 protein. The sample yields about 970,000 distinct CDR3 sequences, 45% to 60% seen once. The TCR comes from a woman aged 60-70 years in good health. The chain carries TRBV28 and TRBJ2-7; 8 nucleotides line up with TRBD1. Specimen: blood. The CDR3 DNA follows: TGTGTCAGCAGAACGACAGGGGTGAGGGAGCAGTACTTC. Translating it yields CVSRTTGVREQYF.